The 23 T cell receptor beta chains listed next were all sequenced from one sample in a study of cytomegalovirus exposure and HLA in healthy donors. The method was immunoSEQ multiplex PCR; TCRdb's version includes in-frame clones alone and lacks a portion of them. Of 180,000 or so clones in the sample, approximately 87% were seen once. The material sequenced was PBMCs. The source is a woman aged 25 to 45 in good health and CMV-seronegative.

This chain uses TRBV4-1 with TRBJ1-4; TRBD1 is a possible D gene (6 bases). Trimming shortened V by 1 base and J by 6 bases, and 15 bases separated the two germline ends. CDR3 size: 16 residues. Germline-derived CDR1 and CDR2 are MGHRA and YSYEKL. The CDR3 loop reads CASSQAVGGRDEKLFF. CDR3 bases: TGCGCCAGCAGCCAAGCCGTGGGGGGGCGGGATGAAAAACTGTTTTTT.

The rearrangement joins TRBV7-8 to TRBJ1-2; TRBD1 agrees at 8 bases. V gave up 5 bases and J gave up 2 bases; unmatched junction bases: 10. The CDR3 loop spans 16 amino acids. Germline lookup yields CDR1 SGHVS and CDR2 FQNEAQ. The DNA of the CDR3 is TGTGCCAGCAGCCCACCGGGACAGGCGAGAAACTATGGCTACACCTTC. Protein sequence: CASSPPGQARNYGYTF.

This chain connects TRBV25-1 to TRBJ2-7, with TRBD1 matching 10 bases. V dropped 1 base and J dropped 12; count of bases not matched to a gene: 12. CDR3 size: 15 residues. Germline V gene data show CDR1 as MGHDK and CDR2 as SYGVNS. CDR3 loop: CASSEWTGGVFSWYF. CDR3 coding DNA: TGTGCCAGCAGTGAATGGACAGGGGGGGTCTTTTCGTGGTACTTC.

The chain couples TRBV7-6 to TRBJ2-7; weak D call: TRBD2 (6 bases). This CDR3 region has 16 residues. Germline CDR1 and CDR2: SGHVS and FNYEAQ. The V and J ends lost 5 bases and 6 bases respectively, with 23 bases between them. Here the CDR3 DNA reads TGTGCCAGCAGCGGATGGAGTTCGGGATGGGACTCCGAGCAGTACTTC. The encoded protein is CASSGWSSGWDSEQYF.

The V gene is TRBV7-2, the J gene TRBJ1-4; tentative D call: TRBD1 (6 bases). Per germline, CDR1 SGHTA and CDR2 FQGNSA. V was trimmed by 8 bases and J by 4 bases, leaving 14 bases between them. CDR3 length: 14 residues. This CDR3 reads CASGTTGSNEKLFF. CDR3 coding DNA: TGTGCCAGCGGGACTACAGGGAGTAATGAAAAACTGTTTTTT.

The V gene is TRBV18, the J gene TRBJ2-7; D is perhaps TRBD2 (5 bases). This CDR3 comprises 12 residues. Deletions cut 6 bases from V and 5 bases from J, with 11 bases between. Per germline, CDR1 KGHSH and CDR2 LQKENI. DNA for the CDR3: TGTGCCAGCTCGGCGGGTTCGAACGAGCAGTACTTC. Its translation: CASSAGSNEQYF.

The chain recombines TRBV2 with TRBJ1-1; tentatively, D is TRBD1 (6 bases). The germline V and J ends were trimmed by 1 base and 5 bases, with 8 bases remaining between them. This CDR3 spans 13 amino acids. The germline V gene has CDR1 SNHLY and CDR2 FYNNEI. The CDR3 protein is CASSEGQETEAFF. CDR3 sequence (DNA): TGTGCCAGCAGTGAAGGACAGGAAACTGAAGCTTTCTTT.

The gene calls are TRBV5-1 and TRBJ2-3, with TRBD1 matching 8 bases. CDR1 and CDR2 from the germline V gene are SGHRS and YFSETQ. This CDR3 comprises 14 residues. V was pared by 3 bases and J by 4 bases, with 4 bases of the junction left unmatched. The CDR3 DNA sequence: TGCGCCAGCAGCTCTGGACAGGGCGCAGATACGCAGTATTTT. Protein product: CASSSGQGADTQYF.

The count of this clone is one. This rearrangement joins TRBV21-1 to TRBJ1-2; TRBD1, as called in the table, went unchecked against the DNA. TRBV21-1 is a documented pseudogene. The CDR3 has 13 residues. In DNA form, the CDR3 reads TGTGCCAGCAGCGAGGGACACCACTATGGCTACACCTTC. Translated, it gives CASSEGHHYGYTF.

Worth noting for this clone: Other DNA sequences within the sample encode an identical CDR3. V gene TRBV6-5 combines with J gene TRBJ1-1; D is undetermined. V lost 2 bases, J lost 0 bases, and 7 bases lay in between. The CDR3 is 14 amino acids. Germline CDR1 is MNHEY and CDR2 is SVGAGI. CDR3: CASSYERLNTEAFF. CDR3 sequence (DNA): TGTGCCAGCAGTTACGAGAGGTTGAACACTGAAGCTTTCTTT.

In this sample, this clone turned up once. This CDR3 is CASSGKREWTEAFF. DNA for the CDR3: TGTGCCAGCAGTGGAAAAAGGGAGTGGACGGAAGCTTTCTTT. The chain has TRBV6-1 and TRBJ1-1, with D uncertain. The CDR3 has 14 residues. Trimming left V 4 bases short and J 8 bases short, with 17 bases between. Germline CDR1 MNHNS, CDR2 SASEGT.

This clone was counted once. The rearrangement joins TRBV5-1 to TRBJ2-3, with TRBD1 matching over 8 bases. The CDR3 has 16 residues. Germline V lookup: CDR1 SGHRS, CDR2 YFSETQ. Germline trimming cut 4 bases from V and 1 base from J; bases unmatched to any gene: 8. CDR3 region: CASSLTRDRRTDTQYF. CDR3 in DNA: TGCGCCAGCAGCCTTACCCGGGACAGGCGCACAGATACGCAGTATTTT.

The chain links TRBV2 to TRBJ2-6; D gene unclear. V was trimmed by 3 bases and J by 7 bases, leaving 16 bases between them. Germline V lookup: CDR1 SNHLY, CDR2 FYNNEI. The CDR3 totals 16 residues. The DNA for the CDR3 is TGTGCCAGCAGTGATTTCCTCCGTCGAGGTGCCAACGTCCTGACTTTC. It translates to CASSDFLRRGANVLTF.

The rearrangement links TRBV19 to TRBJ1-5, with 8 bases identical to TRBD1. Trimming took 4 bases from V and 4 from J; bases not matched to a gene: 0. The CDR3 is made up of 13 amino acids. Looked up from germline, CDR1 is LNHDA and CDR2 is SQIVND (reference sequence). The CDR3 loop is CASSRDRNQPQHF. The CDR3 nucleotides read TGTGCCAGTAGTAGGGACAGGAATCAGCCCCAGCATTTT.

The CDR3 here is CSATRGSEFF. CDR3 nucleotides: TGCAGTGCTACCAGGGGATCCGAGTTCTTC. The V and J genes are TRBV20-1 and TRBJ2-1, with D tentatively TRBD1 (6 bases). From germline, CDR1 is DFQATT and CDR2 SNEGSKA (reference sequence). CDR3 length: 10 amino acids. V gave up 4 bases and J gave up 14 bases, with 12 bases separating them.

The sample holds one count of this clone. The V and J genes are TRBV7-2 and TRBJ2-7; 8 positions match TRBD2. Germline V gene lookup returns CDR1 SGHTA and CDR2 FQGNSA. V was clipped by 5 bases and J by 2 bases; unmatched bases: 5. CDR3 length equals 14 residues. The CDR3 coding sequence is TGTGCCAGCAGCATACCGGGACTAGCCTACGAGCAGTACTTC. This codes for CASSIPGLAYEQYF.

The chain joins TRBV2 to TRBJ2-1; 10 bases line up with TRBD2. The V and J ends lost 4 bases and 4 bases, in that order; junction bases with no gene match: 16. CDR3 length: 19 residues. Germline V gene sequence: CDR1 SNHLY, CDR2 FYNNEI. The CDR3 loop reads CASSGLRGSGGLPYNEQFF. CDR3 DNA sequence: TGTGCCAGCAGTGGCCTGAGGGGTAGCGGGGGGTTGCCGTACAATGAGCAGTTCTTC.

The chain combines TRBV4-1 with TRBJ2-3; 9 bases are a match to TRBD1. The CDR3 has 19 residues. CDR1 is MGHRA, CDR2 YSYEKL, per germline. Unmatched junction bases numbered 15, after V lost 1 base and J lost 4 bases. CDR3 residues: CASSQVRPPGQGSADTQYF. The CDR3 coding sequence is TGCGCCAGCAGCCAAGTCAGGCCCCCGGGACAGGGTAGTGCAGATACGCAGTATTTT.

Comment on this clone: Other DNA sequences in this sample translate to the same CDR3. The chain couples TRBV5-6 to TRBJ1-2, with D possibly TRBD1 on 5 matching bases. Germline CDR1 reads SGHDT; CDR2 reads YYEEEE. Trimming removed 0 bases from V and 2 bases from J, with 8 bases in between. The CDR3 sequence is 14 residues long. This CDR3 is CASSLVQVNYGYTF. In DNA, the CDR3 is TGTGCCAGCAGCTTGGTACAGGTGAACTATGGCTACACCTTC.

This sequence joins TRBV7-2 and TRBJ1-6; TRBD1 matches 9 bases. The CDR3 runs to 16 residues. J was trimmed by 3 bases and V by 3 bases; bases with no gene match: 3. Germline lookup yields CDR1 SGHTA and CDR2 FQGNSA. CDR3 amino acids: CASSLGQGFYNSPLHF. For the CDR3, the DNA is TGTGCCAGCAGCTTGGGACAGGGCTTCTATAATTCACCCCTCCACTTT.

The chain couples TRBV5-1 to TRBJ2-5; 7 bases line up with TRBD2. This CDR3 has 13 residues. With 6 bases clipped from V and 3 bases from J, the junction kept 5 bases outside the gene matches. Germline CDR1 and CDR2: SGHRS and YFSETQ. This chain's CDR3 is CASTEAGKETQYF. The CDR3 DNA is TGCGCCAGCACCGAAGCGGGAAAAGAGACCCAGTACTTC.

This chain joins TRBV25-1 and TRBJ1-4, with D possibly TRBD1 on 5 matching bases. This CDR3 region has 12 residues. V gave up 1 base and J gave up 13 bases, with 10 bases separating them. Germline loops: CDR1 MGHDK, CDR2 SYGVNS. The CDR3 loop reads CASSEWEGSLFF. CDR3 nucleotide sequence: TGTGCCAGCAGTGAATGGGAGGGGTCACTGTTTTTT.

V gene TRBV5-1 combines with J gene TRBJ2-7; possibly TRBD1 for D (5 bases). Germline V CDR1 and CDR2: SGHRS, YFSETQ. This CDR3 region has 15 residues. V was trimmed by 0 bases and J by 7 bases, leaving 17 bases between them. DNA for the CDR3: TGCGCCAGCAGCTTGGCAGGGTCCATCCTCGAGGAGCAGTACTTC. Protein product: CASSLAGSILEEQYF.